The 18 T cell receptor beta chains presented below share a single source sample, sequenced in a study of blood T cells in healthy people across ages (dated by TCRdb to the mid-2010s). Library preparation employed 5' RACE. Sequencing instrument: Illumina HiSeq 2500. A second about 7 to 11 cycle PCR used a sample-barcoded 5' primer and a J-beta primer mix. TCRdb handled the public reads itself, with Q25 trimming in fastp and clone calling in MiXCR, and kept productive beta chains. Every entry covers one CDR3 protein and lists the most common genes and DNA from its rows. This sample lists roughly 1.7 million distinct CDR3 sequences; around 36% were detected once. The top ten clones comprise roughly 12% of the sample. Sequencing used blood. Receptor source: a woman aged 30 to 39 in good health.

Notes on this clonotype: This sequence may be a read error, since a much larger clone differs from it by one base. This sequence joins TRBV11-2 and TRBJ1-6, with D possibly being TRBD1 (6 bases). From germline, CDR1 is SGHAT and CDR2 FQNNGV. The CDR3 contains 14 residues. Trimming took off 4 bases at V and 5 bases at J, with 9 bases between the two ends. The CDR3: CASSWGQDNSPLHF. For the CDR3, the DNA is TGTGCCAGCAGCTGGGGGCAGGATAATTCACCCCTCCACTTT. Together with reference TRBV11-2 and TRBJ1-6, the CDR3 gives the full variable domain: EAGVAQSPRYKIIEKRQSVAFWCNPISGHATLYWYQQILGQGPKLLIQFQNNGVVDDSQLPKDRFSAERLKGVDSTLKIQPAKLEDSAVYLCASSWGQDNSPLHFGNGTRLTVT.

In this sample, this clonotype turned up a few times. The CDR3, as DNA: TGCGCCAGCAGCCAAGGGTCGGCGGATAAGGGTGAAGCTTTCTTT. Encoded protein: CASSQGSADKGEAFF. The chain employs TRBV4-1 and TRBJ1-1; D is uncertain. V was trimmed by 1 base and J by 7 bases, leaving 16 bases between them. This CDR3 has 15 residues. Germline CDR1 reads MGHRA; CDR2 reads YSYEKL.

This chain joins TRBV10-3 and TRBJ2-7; D is unresolved. Germline CDR1 reads ENHRY; CDR2 reads SYGVKD. This CDR3 region has 15 residues. Trimming shortened V by 0 bases and J by 3 bases, and 12 bases separated the two germline ends. CDR3 residues: CAISESAQAGYEQYF. The CDR3 region has the DNA TGTGCCATCAGTGAGTCTGCACAAGCCGGCTACGAGCAGTACTTC.

As regards this clonotype: A much bigger clone sits one base away, suggesting this may be a read error. The rearrangement uses TRBV29-1 and TRBJ2-3; D ambiguous. The V and J ends lost 7 bases and 6 bases respectively, with 17 bases between them. The CDR3 contains 13 residues. Germline V CDR1 and CDR2: SQVTM, ANQGSEA. Written as DNA, the CDR3 is TGCAGCGCTGTACCCCAGAATAGGGATACGCAGTATTTT. It specifies CSAVPQNRDTQYF.

This chain joins TRBV28 and TRBJ2-7; D not resolved. The CDR3 is made up of 18 amino acids. CDR1 MDHEN and CDR2 SYDVKM come from the germline V gene. V lost 6 bases to trimming and J lost 2 bases, with 26 bases between them. The CDR3 sequence: CASSPKANVWTRTYEQYF. CDR3 coding DNA: TGTGCCAGCAGCCCAAAAGCCAACGTCTGGACGAGGACCTACGAGCAGTACTTC.

This chain links TRBV30 with TRBJ2-5; possible D gene TRBD1, 6 bases. Between the trimmed V and J ends, which lost 4 bases and 5 bases, there was a span of 14 bases. CDR1 is GTSNPN and CDR2 is SVGIG in the germline V gene (reference sequence). The CDR3 is made up of 13 amino acids. The DNA for the CDR3 is TGTGCCTGGACCTCAGGGGTCGGGGAGACCCAGTACTTC. It specifies CAWTSGVGETQYF. The whole variable domain, filled in from reference TRBV30 and TRBJ2-5, reads SQTIHQWPATLVQPVGSPLSLECTVEGTSNPNLYWYRQAAGRGLQLLFYSVGIGQISSEVPQNLSASRPQDRQFILSSKKLLLSDSGFYLCAWTSGVGETQYFGPGTRLLVL.

This clonotype was detected only a few times. The rearrangement joins TRBV20-1 to TRBJ2-1, with 13 positions matching TRBD2. Losses at the gene ends were 8 bases for V and 12 bases for J; bases not matched to a gene: 10. Looked up from germline, CDR1 is DFQATT and CDR2 is SNEGSKA (reference sequence). The CDR3 spans 13 residues. In nucleotides, the CDR3 is TGCAGTTCGGAGGAGCGGACTAGCGGGAGGCAGTTCTTC. It specifies CSSEERTSGRQFF.

A note on this clonotype: This may arise from a read error, as a much more abundant clone is one base away. The V call is TRBV6-1, the J call TRBJ2-5, with D unclear. The CDR3 length is 12 residues. Germline CDR1 reads MNHNS; CDR2 reads SASEGT. V was shortened by 0 bases and J by 1 base, with 0 bases between the two germline ends. The CDR3 region is CASSEAQETQYF. The DNA of the CDR3 is TGTGCCAGCAGTGAAGCCCAAGAGACCCAGTACTTC.

This clonotype was seen only a few times. V usage is TRBV6-6 and J usage is TRBJ1-2; D is unclear. V was trimmed by 7 bases and J by 2 bases, leaving 11 bases between them. CDR3 size: 13 residues. The germline gives CDR1 MNHNY, CDR2 SVGAGI (reference sequence). The CDR3 region has the DNA TGTGCCAGCACCCTAACCCCCAACTATGGCTACACCTTC. Protein sequence: CASTLTPNYGYTF.

The J gene is TRBJ2-3, the V gene TRBV12-3 or TRBV12-4; TRBD1 matches 7 bases. Trimming at V came to 6 bases and at J to 4 bases, leaving 10 bases not matched to a gene. This CDR3 contains 15 residues. CDR3 coding DNA: TGTGCCAGCAGCCAAGGGGGCCCGAGCGCAGATACGCAGTATTTT. Its translation is CASSQGGPSADTQYF.

This clonotype was picked up one time. The CDR3, as DNA: TGCAGTGCTAGACTTGGTGGGGGCGGCCACGAGCAGTACTTC. Translation gives CSARLGGGGHEQYF. The chain recombines TRBV20-1 with TRBJ2-7; a possible D gene is TRBD1 (6 bases). CDR3 length: 14 amino acids. V was shortened by 2 bases and J by 5 bases, with 16 bases between the two germline ends. Germline V gene lookup returns CDR1 DFQATT and CDR2 SNEGSKA (reference sequence).

About this clonotype itself: Sequence at one end of the junction differs from germline and may be a read error. The chain employs TRBV28 and TRBJ2-7, with D unresolved. The CDR3 has 16 amino acids. From germline, CDR1 is MDHEN and CDR2 SYDVKM. The CDR3 here is CAGSLLWSRRSYEQYF. The CDR3 DNA follows: TGTGCCGGCAGTTTATTATGGTCCAGGCGCTCCTACGAGCAGTACTTC.

This chain links TRBV14 with TRBJ2-2; D is unresolved. V gave up 1 base and J gave up 3 bases, with 12 bases separating them. The CDR3 covers 16 residues. Germline V lookup: CDR1 SGHDN, CDR2 FVKESK. The CDR3 loop reads CASSQVPPGHTGELFF. DNA for the CDR3: TGTGCCAGCAGCCAAGTCCCCCCAGGCCACACCGGGGAGCTGTTTTTT.

The rearrangement joins TRBV12-3 or TRBV12-4 to TRBJ2-1; 7 positions agree with TRBD2. The CDR3 consists of 16 residues. Unmatched junction bases numbered 8, after V lost 5 bases and J lost 1 base. The CDR3: CASSQSGRGSYNEQFF. The CDR3 DNA reads TGTGCCAGCAGTCAAAGCGGGCGGGGGTCCTACAATGAGCAGTTCTTC.

This clonotype was seen a few times. V is TRBV6-1 and J is TRBJ2-5; a possible D gene is TRBD2 (5 bases). V lost 8 bases and J lost 5, with 24 bases in between. This CDR3 contains 16 residues. Germline lookup yields CDR1 MNHNS and CDR2 SASEGT. The CDR3 sequence: CASLVVLAQSWETQYF. CDR3 sequence (DNA): TGTGCCAGCTTAGTGGTCCTAGCTCAATCCTGGGAGACCCAGTACTTC.

The chain has TRBV10-3 and TRBJ2-2; TRBD1 matches 8 bases. This CDR3 contains 14 residues. The V gene's germline CDR1 is ENHRY and CDR2 SYGVKD. Losses at the gene ends were 8 bases for V and 3 bases for J; bases not matched to a gene: 5. The CDR3 DNA reads as TGTGCCATCTCCCAGGGGGCTGACACCGGGGAGCTGTTTTTT. Translating it yields CAISQGADTGELFF.

This sequence joins TRBV28 and TRBJ1-5; no reliable D call. V lost 2 bases to trimming and J lost 4 bases, with 12 bases between them. The CDR3 contains 15 residues. Germline-derived CDR1 and CDR2 are MDHEN and SYDVKM. In nucleotides, the CDR3 is TGTGCCAGCAGTTTACTAGGGTCGGGTAATCAGCCCCAGCATTTT. This sequence encodes CASSLLGSGNQPQHF.

The chain uses TRBV7-3 and TRBJ2-1; 8 positions match TRBD2. V gave up 4 bases and J gave up 7 bases; unmatched junction bases: 9. CDR1 SGHTA and CDR2 FQGTGA come from the germline V gene. This CDR3 contains 15 residues. This chain's CDR3 is CASSSSAGGTNEQFF. DNA of the CDR3: TGTGCCAGCAGCTCCTCGGCGGGAGGTACAAATGAGCAGTTCTTC.